This TCR beta chain came from a study of shared clonotypes between healthy human individuals. A single count supports this clone. Its antigen is currently unknown. The CDR3 is 16 residues long. Germline V CDR1 and CDR2: MDHEN, SYDVKM. J was trimmed by 0 bases and V by 5 bases; bases with no gene match: 3. The naive CD8 subset, CD45RO-negative cells positively selected for CCR7, excluded terminally differentiated effector memory CD45RA+ cells. Study-wide results and caveats: Among donors, clonotype sharing was expected to be affected by sequencing depth.

The assay was immunoSEQ multiplex PCR, and TCRdb's table has in-frame clones only and misses some. The sample holds about 1.9 million clones, about 94% seen once. This chain uses TRBV28 with TRBJ2-1, with 11 nucleotides matching TRBD2. The sequence was obtained from a man aged 18 to 29 in good health. Some clones in this sample may be carry-over from other donors' samples. The sample taken for sequencing was naive CD8+ T cells from PBMCs. The CDR3 DNA is TGTGCCAGCAGTGGACTAGCGGGTAGCTCCTACAATGAGCAGTTCTTC. Translating gives CASSGLAGSSYNEQFF.